This T cell receptor (beta chain) was found in a study of CD8 T cells in Susac syndrome. Reverse transcription used about 0.45 to 1 ug RNA and random hexamers. TCRdb analysed the immunoSEQ multiplex PCR reads with MiXCR anew, one entry per CDR3 protein. Of about 140,000 distinct CDR3 sequences in the sample, about 95% were seen once. This clonotype was counted a few times. Germline assignment: CDR1 MNHEY and CDR2 SMNVEV (reference sequence). Unmatched junction bases numbered 1, after V lost 3 bases and J lost 5 bases. This CDR3 comprises 13 residues. Input material: CD4+ T cells from PBMCs. V usage is TRBV27 and J usage is TRBJ2-5; TRBD2 agrees at 9 bases. The receptor comes from a human donor with Susac syndrome. The CDR3 region has the DNA TGTGCCAGCAGTTTTAGCGGGAGCGAGACCCAGTACTTC. It codes for CASSFSGSETQYF.